This T cell receptor (beta chain) was observed in a study of blood T cell repertoires in COVID-19. Turning to the study itself: The analysed material was cDNA or gDNA that came from T cells, B-cell-depleted T cells, or PBMCs.

Germline CDR1 SGDLS, CDR2 YYNGEE. Between the trimmed V and J ends, which lost 6 bases and 2 bases, there was a span of 15 bases. The CDR3 has 15 amino acids. Clones were sequenced by immunoSEQ multiplex PCR, and TCRdb holds only the in-frame ones, with some missing. The sample lists 200,000 to 300,000 clones; approximately 87% were seen once. Sample: peripheral blood. The clonotype was recovered from a man in his sixties with acute or convalescent COVID-19. V and J are TRBV9 and TRBJ1-5; D not certain. In nucleotides, the CDR3 is TGTGCCAGCAACAAGGAGGGATTAGGCAATCAGCCCCAGCATTTT. It codes for CASNKEGLGNQPQHF.